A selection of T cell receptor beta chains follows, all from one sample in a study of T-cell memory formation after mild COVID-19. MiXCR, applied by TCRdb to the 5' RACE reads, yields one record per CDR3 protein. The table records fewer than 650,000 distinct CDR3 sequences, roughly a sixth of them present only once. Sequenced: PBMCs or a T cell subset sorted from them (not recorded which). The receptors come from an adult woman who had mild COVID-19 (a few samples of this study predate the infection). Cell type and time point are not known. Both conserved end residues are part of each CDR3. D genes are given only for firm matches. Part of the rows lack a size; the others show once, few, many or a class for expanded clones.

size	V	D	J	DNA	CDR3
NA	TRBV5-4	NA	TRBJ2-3	TGTGCCAGCGAGCGGGCTGGCGCAGATACGCAGTATTTT	CASERAGADTQYF
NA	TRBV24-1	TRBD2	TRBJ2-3	TGTGCCACCAGTGACCCTTTCTTAACCGCGGGAGACACAGATACGCAGTATTTT	CATSDPFLTAGDTDTQYF
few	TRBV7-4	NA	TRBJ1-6	TGTGCCAGCAGCCCCCGATCACTAGGAGCGGATGATTCACCCCTCCACTTT	CASSPRSLGADDSPLHF
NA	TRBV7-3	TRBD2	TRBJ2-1	TGTGCCAGCAGCTCCCCCGGCGGGAGGGCCTACAATGAGCAGTTCTTC	CASSSPGGRAYNEQFF
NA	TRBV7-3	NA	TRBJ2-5	TGTGCCAGCAGCTTAAACGAGGCTGGGACCCAGTACTTC	CASSLNEAGTQYF
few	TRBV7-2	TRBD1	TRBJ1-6	TGTGCCAGCAGCCTCGTCCGAGCCGGGACAGGGGGCGCCAATTCACCCCTCCACTTT	CASSLVRAGTGGANSPLHF
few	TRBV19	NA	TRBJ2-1	TGTGCCAGTAGTCATCCTAGAATCTTTCTTGGCAATGAGCAGTTCTTC	CASSHPRIFLGNEQFF
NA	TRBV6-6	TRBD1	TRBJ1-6	TGTGCCAGCAGTTACTCGAAGGGGACAGGGGTTCCACCCCTCCACTTT	CASSYSKGTGVPPLHF
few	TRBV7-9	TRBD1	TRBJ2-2	TGTGCCAGCAGCAAACAGGGGTGGAGCACCGGGGAGCTGTTTTTT	CASSKQGWSTGELFF
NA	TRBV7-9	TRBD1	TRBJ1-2	TGTGCCAGCAGCGGCCGGGACAGGGTGGGTGGCTACACCTTC	CASSGRDRVGGYTF
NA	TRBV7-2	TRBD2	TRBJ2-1	TGTGCCAGCAGCTTAGTAGATTCGGGACTAGCTAACAATGAGCAGTTCTTC	CASSLVDSGLANNEQFF
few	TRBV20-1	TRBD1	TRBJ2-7	TGCAGTGCTTACAGGGGGTCCTCCTACGAGCAGTACTTC	CSAYRGSSYEQYF
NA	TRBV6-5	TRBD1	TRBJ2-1	TGTGCCAGCAGTTACTGGGACAGGGGTAGGAATGAGCAGTTCTTC	CASSYWDRGRNEQFF
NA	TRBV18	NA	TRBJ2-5	TGTGCCAGCTCCCGCTTCGGACGAGAACAAGAGACCCAGTACTTC	CASSRFGREQETQYF
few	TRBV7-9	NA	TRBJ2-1	TGTGCCAGCAGTTTGATCCCCTCGGAGGGCAATGAGCAGTTCTTC	CASSLIPSEGNEQFF
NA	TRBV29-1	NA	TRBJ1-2	TGCAGCGTTGAATCCGGGGAAGCCTATGGCTACACCTTC	CSVESGEAYGYTF
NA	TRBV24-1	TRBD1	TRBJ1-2	TGTGCCACCGAGCTGACAGGGTATGGCTACACCTTC	CATELTGYGYTF
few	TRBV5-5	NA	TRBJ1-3	TGTGCCAGCAGCCCAGAACCCAGGGCAAACACCATATATTTT	CASSPEPRANTIYF
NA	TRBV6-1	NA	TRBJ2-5	TGTGCCAGCTCCCGAACCAGGCTAGCAGGGCGAGAGACCCAGTACTTC	CASSRTRLAGRETQYF
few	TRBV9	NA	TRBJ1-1	TGTGCCAGCAGCGCGGGGGGCGGAAACACTGAAGCTTTCTTT	CASSAGGGNTEAFF
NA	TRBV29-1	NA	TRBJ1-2	TGCAGCGTCTTGGGGGGCAACTATGGCTACACCTTC	CSVLGGNYGYTF
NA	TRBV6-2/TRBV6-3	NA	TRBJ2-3	TGTGCCAGCAGACAACCAGGAGGAACCCTCACAGATACGCAGTATTTT	CASRQPGGTLTDTQYF
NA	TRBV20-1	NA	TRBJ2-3	TGCAGTGCTAGAGGCCCCAGGCCAGATACGCAGTATTTT	CSARGPRPDTQYF
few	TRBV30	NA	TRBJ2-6	TGTGCCTGGAGTGTCGGGGCTGGGGCCAACGTCCTGACTTTC	CAWSVGAGANVLTF
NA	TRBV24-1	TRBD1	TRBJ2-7	TGTGCCACCAGACGGACAGGGGGCTACGAGCAGTACTTC	CATRRTGGYEQYF
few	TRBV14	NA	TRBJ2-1	TGTGCCAGCAGCCAAGGTATCAGGCCCTCGACGGACAATGAGCAGTTCTTC	CASSQGIRPSTDNEQFF
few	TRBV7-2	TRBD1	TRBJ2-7	TGTGCCAGCAGTCATGGACAGGGGATCTACGAGCAGTACTTC	CASSHGQGIYEQYF
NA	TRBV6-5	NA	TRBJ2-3	TGTGCCAGCAGTTACGGGACGGGTGTCACAGATACGCAGTATTTT	CASSYGTGVTDTQYF
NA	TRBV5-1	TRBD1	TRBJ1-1	TGCGCCAGCAGCTTGGGAACAGGGGGACAGTACACTGAAGCTTTCTTT	CASSLGTGGQYTEAFF
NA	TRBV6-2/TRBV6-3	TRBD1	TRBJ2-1	TGTGCCAGCAGTCACGGACAGGGCGCTTACAATGAGCAGTTCTTC	CASSHGQGAYNEQFF
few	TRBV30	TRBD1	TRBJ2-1	TGTGCCTGGAACCCAAAGACAGGGGGAAATGAGCAGTTCTTC	CAWNPKTGGNEQFF
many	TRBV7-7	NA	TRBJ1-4	TGTGCTAGCAGCTTAGGAAAGGGGACTAATGAAAAACTGTTTTTT	CASSLGKGTNEKLFF
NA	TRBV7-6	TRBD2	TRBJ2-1	TGTGCCAGCAGCTTAAACCCCCTTTGGCGGGAGGGCCGAAACAATGAGCAGTTCTTC	CASSLNPLWREGRNNEQFF
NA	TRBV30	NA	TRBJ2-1	TGTGCTTCGAGGTCAGGTAGCTCCTACAATGAGCAGTTCTTC	CASRSGSSYNEQFF
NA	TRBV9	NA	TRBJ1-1	TGTGCCAGCAGCGGAATCCCCGGGCCAGCTTTCTTT	CASSGIPGPAFF
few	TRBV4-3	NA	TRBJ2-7	TGCGCCAGCAGCCAAGATGGACGCGAGCAGTACTTC	CASSQDGREQYF
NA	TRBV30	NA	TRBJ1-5	TGTGCCTGGAGTGTAGGGAGAGTTGGTCAGCCCCAGCATTTT	CAWSVGRVGQPQHF
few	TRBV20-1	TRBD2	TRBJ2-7	TGCAGTGCTAGAGACCCGGGACTAGGGAGCTACGAGCAGTACTTC	CSARDPGLGSYEQYF
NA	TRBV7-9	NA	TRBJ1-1	TGTGCCAGCACCCCGAGGACTGAAGCTTTCTTT	CASTPRTEAFF
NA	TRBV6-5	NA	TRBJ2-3	TGTGCCAGCAGTTACTCGGGATCACTGATCACAGATACGCAGTATTTT	CASSYSGSLITDTQYF
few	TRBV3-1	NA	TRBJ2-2	TGTGCCAGCCGCGACGTACCCGGGGAGCTGTTTTTT	CASRDVPGELFF
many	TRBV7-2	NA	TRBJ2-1	TGTGCCAGCAGCTTATTTAAGGGTACCTACAATGAGCAGTTCTTC	CASSLFKGTYNEQFF
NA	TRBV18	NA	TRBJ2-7	TGTGCCAGCTCACCGGAAGGGGGGGCTTACGAGCAGTACTTC	CASSPEGGAYEQYF
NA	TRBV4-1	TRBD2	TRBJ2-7	TGCGCCAGCAGCTATGGGACTAGCGGGTTCTCCTACGAGCAGTACTTC	CASSYGTSGFSYEQYF
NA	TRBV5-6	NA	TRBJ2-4	TGTGCCAGCAGCTTGGGACACCGAAACATTCAGTACTTC	CASSLGHRNIQYF
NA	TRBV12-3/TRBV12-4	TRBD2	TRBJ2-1	TGTGCCAGCAGTTTAGGGACTAGCCCCTACAATGAGCAGTTCTTC	CASSLGTSPYNEQFF
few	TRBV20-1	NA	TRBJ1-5	TGCAGTGCTAGAGTAGGGCCCAGCAATCAGCCCCAGCATTTT	CSARVGPSNQPQHF
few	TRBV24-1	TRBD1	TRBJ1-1	TGTGCCACCAGTGAAACAGGGGGGATGAACACTGAAGCTTTCTTT	CATSETGGMNTEAFF